These T cell receptor beta chains were read from a single sample in a study of blood T cells in healthy people across ages. TCRdb re-called the 5' RACE reads through MiXCR, storing one row per CDR3 protein. The data contain over a million distinct CDR3 sequences, around 59% of them singletons. Sequencing was done on a sample of blood. The source is a man aged 18 to 30 in good health. CDR3s include the opening cysteine and the closing phenylalanine or tryptophan.

j_gene,v_gene,CDR3aa
TRBJ2-1,TRBV12-3/TRBV12-4,CASTVLGTRRIDPNEQFF
TRBJ2-1,TRBV20-1,CSASIASGPLNEQFF
TRBJ1-1,TRBV12-3/TRBV12-4,CASSPHRGGGTEAFF
TRBJ2-1,TRBV12-5,CASGLGDSSYNEQFF
TRBJ2-3,TRBV25-1,CASTIMGADTQYF
TRBJ2-2,TRBV29-1,CSVSRENTGELFF
TRBJ1-1,TRBV7-9,CASSLGGLGSTEAFF
TRBJ2-5,TRBV29-1,CSVDWGPRETQYF
TRBJ2-4,TRBV14,CASSQDLGDIQYF
TRBJ1-2,TRBV11-2,CASRYPGGGYTF
TRBJ2-2,TRBV30,CALAGGNGELFF
TRBJ1-5,TRBV5-1,CASSSRGSGQGARGANQPQHF
TRBJ1-4,TRBV7-2,CASSPGGTPNEKLFF
TRBJ2-1,TRBV9,CASSVRGTGGNNEQFF
TRBJ2-7,TRBV12-3/TRBV12-4,CASSLGTPPLEQYF
-,TRBV4-3,CASSQEYGLAGGYNEQYF
TRBJ2-7,TRBV6-5,CASSAQGCEQYF
TRBJ1-5,TRBV20-1,CSATPGVLSNQPQHF
TRBJ2-5,TRBV20-1,CSAAPGLAGGVLETQYF
-,TRBV10-3,CAISEKYREGTQYF
TRBJ2-1,TRBV24-1,CATSDLDPMTSGDYNEQFF
TRBJ2-5,TRBV12-3/TRBV12-4,CASTHRGLGVETQYF
TRBJ2-5,TRBV6-5,CASSPQGPTGTQYF
TRBJ2-3,TRBV28,CASSRRDYGTDTQYF
TRBJ2-2,TRBV29-1,CSVFSEGELFF
TRBJ2-3,TRBV7-2,CASSSSTSGRSLDTQYF
TRBJ2-7,TRBV20-1,CSARGGVFDEQYF
TRBJ2-3,TRBV4-1,CASSPGRHTQYF
TRBJ2-3,TRBV27,CTTGNTDTQYF
TRBJ1-2,TRBV20-1,CSARGQDFKRGGYTF
TRBJ2-5,TRBV24-1,CATSDAKGEREETQYF
TRBJ2-5,TRBV2,CASLAEGSNEQYF
TRBJ2-2,TRBV3-1,CASSPLGREYTGELFF
TRBJ1-2,TRBV6-5,CASSPDSRSGYTF
TRBJ2-7,TRBV9,CASSASLGDYEQYF
TRBJ2-4,TRBV12-3/TRBV12-4,CASSYLVENIQYF
TRBJ2-5,TRBV20-1,CSARAVPGQGPLEQYF
TRBJ2-4,TRBV7-2,CASSLWTGENIQYF
TRBJ2-3,TRBV28,CASSLSQGQGRADTQYF
TRBJ2-3,TRBV29-1,CSVKGKATDTQYF
TRBJ2-3,TRBV18,CASSPPNVVGPETDTQYF
TRBJ2-3,TRBV10-3,CAISESSGLAVTDTQYF
TRBJ2-3,TRBV4-3,CASSQDRILAGSDTQYF
TRBJ2-1,TRBV5-1,CASSSDGLWAEQFF
TRBJ2-3,TRBV24-1,CATSDVTDSTDTQYF
TRBJ2-4,TRBV4-1,CASSAGQGRDIQYF
TRBJ2-1,TRBV24-1,CATSDFFSPTGSYNEQFF
TRBJ1-4,TRBV12-3/TRBV12-4,CASRLGGSEKLFF
-,TRBV5-6,CASSWRTGLNEQYF
TRBJ1-2,TRBV7-9,CASSLANQGTANYGYTF
-,TRBV7-2,CASSLADSRGRETQYF
TRBJ2-1,TRBV2,CASSEITSGNNEQFF
TRBJ2-1,TRBV4-3,CASSQRGQGAYEQFF
TRBJ2-7,TRBV11-2,CASSSPLGLAGFYEQYF
TRBJ2-1,TRBV20-1,CSAGTPRDEQFF